What follows describes a single TCR beta chain. Looked up from germline, CDR1 is KGHSH and CDR2 is LQKENI. The CDR3 covers 14 residues. With 3 bases removed from V and 5 bases from J, the gap between germline ends came to 13 bases. The data stem from a study of T cell clones after liver transplantation. At the level of the study: TCRbeta sequencing after a pre-transplant mixed lymphocyte reaction identified graft-donor-reactive clones, later tracked in post-transplant blood. Draws occurred before transplant, before withdrawal, and after complete or failed withdrawal.

Only in-frame clones appear in the TCRdb table, and some are missing; sequencing was by immunoSEQ multiplex PCR. The sample consists of about 120,000 clones, 90% of them appearing once. The TCR originated in a human patient who received a liver transplant. Some T cells may be provided by the graft donor. The sample consisted of CD4+ T cells from blood, taken 12 months after liver transplant. The genes are TRBV18 and TRBJ2-5; D gene uncertain. The CDR3 protein is CASSPAADLETQYF. The CDR3 DNA follows: TGTGCCAGCTCACCGGCCGCGGATCTGGAGACCCAGTACTTC.